This T cell receptor (beta chain) emerged from a study of blood T cell repertoires in COVID-19. Study information: Samples representing acute and convalescent COVID-19 were sourced from the United States, Italy and Spain. Sample material is recorded as cDNA or gDNA derived from T cells, B-cell-depleted T cells, or PBMCs.

In the authors' workflow: Estimation of nucleated cell counts relied on the amplification of reference gene primers. Libraries were prepared by immunoSEQ multiplex PCR; TCRdb keeps only in-frame clonotypes and omits some of them. The V and J calls and clone size are taken from that table; D and trimming were inferred from the DNA. The data hold 90,000 to 140,000 clones, with 65% to 90% observed a single time. CDR1 and CDR2 (germline): SNHLY, FYNNEI. With V trimmed by 5 bases and J by 4 bases, 6 bases remained unmatched. The CDR3 runs 14 residues. The TCR sequence derives from a man aged 45 to 65 with acute or convalescent COVID-19. The sample consisted of peripheral blood. The chain employs TRBV2 and TRBJ2-7, with 9 bases identical to TRBD1. In DNA, the CDR3 is TGTGCCAGCAGTCCCCGGGACAGGGCATACGAGCAGTACTTC. Protein sequence: CASSPRDRAYEQYF.